This T cell receptor beta chain was recovered during a study of shared clonotypes between healthy human individuals. CD45RO-negative, CCR7-selected cells formed the naive CD8 fraction, which excluded terminally differentiated effector memory CD45RA+ cells. Whole-study findings and limits: Generation of non-shared clonotypes was less probable than generation of clonotypes shared by all four donors. Clonotype sharing among the donors was expected to vary with sequencing depth. Of the naive CD4 clonotypes, around 4.9% were shared across a few donors.

The CDR3 has 14 amino acids. In germline, CDR1 is SGHVS, CDR2 FNYEAQ. Trimming took 3 bases from V and 11 from J, leaving 20 bases between them. TCRdb's table, derived via immunoSEQ multiplex PCR, lists solely in-frame clones and lacks some. The sample includes approximately 810,000 clones, 80% to 95% seen only once; the top ten take about 24%. A note on this clone: Its antigen is still unknown.

This chain joins TRBV7-6 and TRBJ2-7; perhaps TRBD1 as D (6 bases). Sequencing was done on a sample of naive CD8+ T cells sorted from blood. The TCR sequence derives from a man aged 30-40 years in good health. The CDR3 spells CASSFGDTPSHEYF. CDR3 bases: TGTGCCAGCAGCTTTGGGGACACCCCCTCCCACGAGTACTTC.